The 16 T cell receptor beta chains in this list originate from one sample, sequenced in a study of blood T cell repertoires in COVID-19 (dated by TCRdb to 2020 to 2022). Receptor libraries were prepared by the immunoSEQ multiplex PCR assay. TCRdb took over this immuneACCESS table, retaining in-frame rearrangements with V and J assigned. Such tables are incomplete; in checked studies, under half of the missing clones stem from an unresolved V gene, and the remainder is unexplained. This sample comprises roughly 420,000 clones, 85% to 90% of them detected only once. The ten largest clones add up to approximately 1% of the sample. The source material was PBMCs or T cells enriched from blood (not recorded which). All receptors come from a woman in her 30s with acute COVID-19.

This clone was counted between two and nine times. V usage is TRBV6-2 or TRBV6-3 and J usage is TRBJ2-1; D may be TRBD2 (5 bases). V shed 6 bases and J shed 7 bases, with 19 bases lying between them. The CDR3 consists of 15 residues. Germline CDR1 is MNHEY and CDR2 is SVGEGT. The CDR3 sequence is CASSSWTGNLNEQFF. The CDR3 DNA sequence: TGTGCCAGCAGCTCCTGGACCGGGAACCTAAATGAGCAGTTCTTC.

The chain carries TRBV6-5 and TRBJ2-7, with D maybe TRBD2 (6 bases). The CDR3 loop spans 14 amino acids. Germline V lookup: CDR1 MNHEY, CDR2 SVGAGI. Between the trimmed V and J ends, which lost 7 bases and 2 bases, there was a span of 15 bases. CDR3 sequence: CASTNRDFPYEQYF. Written as DNA, the CDR3 is TGTGCCAGCACCAACCGGGACTTCCCCTACGAGCAGTACTTC.

The CDR3 is CASSPPGTVNEKLFF. The CDR3 DNA is TGTGCCAGCTCACCACCGGGGACAGTTAATGAAAAACTGTTTTTT. V usage is TRBV18 and J usage is TRBJ1-4; 7 nucleotides line up with TRBD1. After removal of 0 bases from V and 4 bases from J, the junction contained 2 bases not matched to a gene. CDR3 length equals 15 residues. Germline CDR1 reads KGHSH; CDR2 reads LQKENI.

V usage is TRBV30 and J usage is TRBJ1-6; 7 bases match TRBD1. Losses at the gene ends were 6 bases for V and 0 bases for J; bases not matched to a gene: 17. CDR1 GTSNPN and CDR2 SVGIG come from the germline V gene (reference sequence). The CDR3 is made up of 19 amino acids. The CDR3 coding sequence is TGTGCCTGTCACGACAGGGCGCAAACCTGGAGCTCCTATAATTCACCCCTCCACTTT. The encoded protein is CACHDRAQTWSSYNSPLHF.

This chain connects TRBV5-1 to TRBJ1-5; 8 nucleotides agree with TRBD1. Germline CDR1 SGHRS, CDR2 YFSETQ. CDR3 length: 14 amino acids. The V and J ends lost 3 bases and 2 bases, in that order; junction bases with no gene match: 1. The CDR3 region has the DNA TGCGCCAGCAGCTCGACAGGGGGCAATCAGCCCCAGCATTTT. Translation: CASSSTGGNQPQHF.

This chain links TRBV19 with TRBJ1-1, with no clear D. The CDR3 is made up of 12 amino acids. Germline CDR1 reads LNHDA; CDR2 reads SQIVND (reference sequence). The V gene lost 5 bases and the J gene lost 7 bases, with 11 bases spanning the gap. The CDR3 DNA sequence: TGTGCCAGTAGTGGTTCGAGGGATGAAGCTTTCTTT. Encoded protein: CASSGSRDEAFF. The entire variable domain, with the rest obtained from reference TRBV19 and TRBJ1-1, is as follows: DGGITQSPKYLFRKEGQNVTLSCEQNLNHDAMYWYRQDPGQGLRLIYYSQIVNDFQKGDIAEGYSVSREKKESFPLTVTSAQKNPTAFYLCASSGSRDEAFFGQGTRLTVV.

The chain has TRBV28 and TRBJ2-7; TRBD1 matches at 10 bases. CDR3 size: 16 residues. The V gene's germline CDR1 is MDHEN and CDR2 SYDVKM. The V segment lost 9 bases and the J segment 3 bases; nucleotides outside the gene matches: 14. CDR3: CASEDRGSGRVYEQYF. CDR3 nucleotide sequence: TGTGCCAGTGAGGACAGGGGGTCGGGCAGAGTCTACGAGCAGTACTTC.

The gene calls are TRBV5-6 and TRBJ1-5, with D perhaps TRBD1 (6 bases). The CDR3 is 13 amino acids. Germline V gene data show CDR1 as SGHDT and CDR2 as YYEEEE. V dropped 4 bases and J dropped 5 bases, with 10 bases sitting between them. CDR3 loop: CASSIGQYQPQHF. The CDR3 DNA is TGTGCCAGCAGCATAGGACAGTATCAGCCCCAGCATTTT.

This clone was recorded a few times. The chain has TRBV3-1 (or the pseudogene TRBV3-2) and TRBJ1-2; no definite D call. Germline values: CDR1 LGHDT, CDR2 YNNKEL (reference sequence). Deletions cut 1 base from V and 6 bases from J, with 15 bases between. This CDR3 is 15 amino acids long. As DNA, the CDR3 is TGTGCCAGCAGCCAAGGTCCAGCAGAGGAAGATGGCTACACCTTC. Its translation is CASSQGPAEEDGYTF.

The gene calls are TRBV7-9 and TRBJ2-7; 9 bases agree with TRBD2. V lost 1 base to trimming and J lost 0 bases; unmatched junction nucleotides: 10. CDR1 is SEHNR, CDR2 FQNEAQ, per germline (reference sequence). The CDR3 extends over 18 amino acids. The CDR3 DNA is TGTGCCAGCAGCTTAGGGGGGACTAGCCGACCGAGCTCCTACGAGCAGTACTTC. It is translated as CASSLGGTSRPSSYEQYF. Full variable domain (remainder filled in from reference TRBV7-9 and TRBJ2-7): DTGVSQNPRHKITKRGQNVTFRCDPISEHNRLYWYRQTLGQGPEFLTYFQNEAQLEKSRLLSDRFSAERPKGSFSTLEIQRTEQGDSAMYLCASSLGGTSRPSSYEQYFGPGTRLTVT.

The genes are TRBV5-6 and TRBJ1-3; TRBD1 agrees at 7 bases. After removal of 6 bases from V and 2 bases from J, the junction contained 17 bases not matched to a gene. The germline CDR1 and CDR2 sequences are SGHDT and YYEEEE. This CDR3 is built from 18 residues. CDR3 region: CASNRGRRGQVAGNTIYF. In DNA form, the CDR3 reads TGTGCCAGCAACCGGGGGAGAAGGGGGCAAGTTGCTGGAAACACCATATATTTT.

This clone was recorded a few times. The rearrangement links TRBV6-2 or TRBV6-3 to TRBJ2-3; 10 nucleotides line up with TRBD2. Germline V gene data show CDR1 as MNHEY and CDR2 as SVGEGT. Trimming at V came to 0 bases and at J to 1 base, leaving 4 bases not matched to a gene. The CDR3 is 17 residues long. CDR3 nucleotide sequence: TGTGCCAGCAGTTACTCGGGAGCGGGGGGGGGCACAGATACGCAGTATTTT. Its protein is CASSYSGAGGGTDTQYF.

The J gene is TRBJ1-4, the V gene TRBV11-2; D may be TRBD1 (5 bases). The V gene's germline CDR1 is SGHAT and CDR2 FQNNGV. The V gene lost 1 base and the J gene lost 10 bases, with 16 bases spanning the gap. The CDR3 totals 15 residues. CDR3 in amino acids: CASSLGGVRTAKLFF. The CDR3 region has the DNA TGTGCCAGCAGCTTAGGGGGGGTCCGAACGGCAAAACTGTTTTTT.

The rearrangement links TRBV7-9 to TRBJ1-2, with a possible D match to TRBD1 (5 bases). V was cut by 4 bases and J by 3 bases, with 15 bases left in between. The CDR3 is 15 amino acids. Germline CDR1 is SEHNR and CDR2 is FQNEAQ (reference sequence). The CDR3 sequence is CASSWVLTGDYGYTF. The DNA of the CDR3 is TGTGCCAGCAGCTGGGTCCTCACAGGTGACTATGGCTACACCTTC.

This rearrangement joins TRBV27 to TRBJ2-7; D possibly corresponds to TRBD2 (7 bases). The CDR3 has 15 amino acids. Germline V gives CDR1 MNHEY, CDR2 SMNVEV (reference sequence). The V and J ends lost 4 bases and 3 bases respectively, with 16 bases between them. Written as DNA, the CDR3 is TGTGCCAGCAGTTCTCCCCAGCGGGGACACTACGAGCAGTACTTC. The encoded protein is CASSSPQRGHYEQYF.

This chain connects TRBV5-5 to TRBJ1-5; D is ambiguous. V lost 0 bases to trimming and J lost 5 bases, with 9 bases between them. Per germline, CDR1 SGHKS and CDR2 YYEKEE (reference sequence). This CDR3 spans 14 amino acids. CDR3 sequence (DNA): TGTGCCAGCAGCTTGGACAGTCGCGATCAGCCCCAGCATTTT. It specifies CASSLDSRDQPQHF.